These 17 T cell receptor beta chains came from one sample sequenced in a study of shared clonotypes between healthy human individuals. Sequencing used immunoSEQ multiplex PCR; TCRdb keeps in-frame clones, though not all of them. In the table there are roughly 640,000 clones, approximately 97% of which are singletons. Sequenced input: naive CD4+ T cells sorted from blood. As for subset: CD45RA+ positively selected. These receptors were collected from a woman aged 30 to 39 in good health.

The chain carries TRBV2 and TRBJ1-1; D is perhaps TRBD1 (6 bases). Trimming pared 6 bases from V and 1 base from J, leaving 12 bases between. Looked up from germline, CDR1 is SNHLY and CDR2 is FYNNEI. The CDR3 spans 14 residues. The CDR3 reads CASSPQGKNTEAFF. The CDR3 DNA is TGTGCCAGCAGCCCACAGGGCAAGAACACTGAAGCTTTCTTT.

The chain joins TRBV2 to TRBJ2-5; 7 bases map to TRBD2. Trimming at V came to 8 bases and at J to 5 bases, leaving 2 bases not matched to a gene. This CDR3 has 11 residues. Germline V gene lookup returns CDR1 SNHLY and CDR2 FYNNEI. CDR3 sequence: CASAGVETQYF. The CDR3, as DNA: TGTGCCAGCGCGGGAGTGGAGACCCAGTACTTC.

The chain is built from TRBV6-4 and TRBJ2-3, with D perhaps given as TRBD1 or TRBD2 (5 bases each). V was pared by 5 bases and J by 6 bases, with 12 bases between. This CDR3 comprises 13 residues. The V gene's germline CDR1 is MRHNA and CDR2 SNTAGT. The CDR3, as DNA: TGTGCCAGCAGTCCCCAAGGGGAGGATACGCAGTATTTT. Translated, it gives CASSPQGEDTQYF.

The chain carries TRBV4-1 and TRBJ1-4; the match to TRBD1 covers 7 bases. The CDR3 totals 15 residues. Germline CDR1 MGHRA, CDR2 YSYEKL. J gave up 7 bases and V 0 bases, and 5 bases lay outside the gene matches. The CDR3 DNA follows: TGCGCCAGCAGCCAAGAAGGCAGGGGGAGTGAAAAACTGTTTTTT. It codes for CASSQEGRGSEKLFF.

The chain links TRBV10-3 to TRBJ1-5; 7 nucleotides line up with TRBD1. From germline, CDR1 is ENHRY and CDR2 SYGVKD. With V trimmed by 2 bases and J by 0 bases, 4 bases remained unmatched. The CDR3 is 16 amino acids. CDR3 nucleotide sequence: TGTGCCATCAGTGAGACAGGGGCTTCTAGCAATCAGCCCCAGCATTTT. Its protein product is CAISETGASSNQPQHF.

The chain employs TRBV27 and TRBJ2-5; 7 bases are a match to TRBD2. The J call may be mistaken, given a closer DNA end match to TRBJ2-7. This CDR3 is built from 14 residues. Germline-derived CDR1 and CDR2 are MNHEY and SMNVEV (reference sequence). The CDR3 reads CASSFLAASYEQYF. The CDR3 DNA reads TGTGCCAGCAGTTTTCTAGCGGCCTCCTACGAGCAGTACTTC.

The V and J genes are TRBV27 and TRBJ1-4; possible D gene TRBD1, 5 bases. Germline-derived CDR1 and CDR2 are MNHEY and SMNVEV (reference sequence). The V gene lost 4 bases and the J gene lost 2 bases, with 11 bases spanning the gap. The CDR3 has 15 residues. The CDR3 loop is CASSSGQPTNEKLFF. The CDR3 nucleotides read TGTGCCAGCAGTTCAGGACAACCGACTAATGAAAAACTGTTTTTT.

V gene TRBV28 combines with J gene TRBJ2-7; D ambiguous. Deletions cut 6 bases from V and 5 bases from J, with 14 bases between. The CDR3 is 13 amino acids. Germline values: CDR1 MDHEN, CDR2 SYDVKM. The CDR3 sequence is CASSPSYGDEQYF. For the CDR3, the DNA is TGTGCCAGCAGCCCAAGCTACGGCGACGAGCAGTACTTC. The full variable domain, its missing parts supplied by reference TRBV28 and TRBJ2-7, is DVKVTQSSRYLVKRTGEKVFLECVQDMDHENMFWYRQDPGLGLRLIYFSYDVKMKEKGDIPEGYSVSREKKERFSLILESASTNQTSMYLCASSPSYGDEQYFGPGTRLTVT.

The V gene is TRBV27, the J gene TRBJ1-1, with TRBD1 identical over 7 bases. CDR1 and CDR2 from the germline V gene are MNHEY and SMNVEV (reference sequence). The CDR3 loop spans 14 amino acids. The V gene end was trimmed by 8 bases and the J gene end by 0 bases; junction bases not matched to a gene: 6. The CDR3 reads CASQRGRVNTEAFF. The CDR3, as DNA: TGTGCCAGCCAAAGGGGGCGCGTGAACACTGAAGCTTTCTTT.

V is TRBV5-6 and J is TRBJ1-1, with 8 bases that match TRBD1. V lost 4 bases to trimming and J lost 0 bases; unmatched junction nucleotides: 8. The germline V gene has CDR1 SGHDT and CDR2 YYEEEE. This CDR3 contains 16 residues. The CDR3 coding sequence is TGTGCCAGCAGCCGTTTATCAGGGGGCGTGAACACTGAAGCTTTCTTT. Translating gives CASSRLSGGVNTEAFF.

The rearrangement joins TRBV5-1 to TRBJ1-2; maybe TRBD1 (6 bases). This CDR3 region has 13 residues. V dropped 2 bases and J dropped 8 bases, with 13 bases sitting between them. Looked up from germline, CDR1 is SGHRS and CDR2 is YFSETQ. CDR3: CASSFGTQDGYTF. In DNA form, the CDR3 reads TGCGCCAGCAGCTTCGGGACACAAGACGGCTACACCTTC. Full variable domain (outside the CDR3, taken from reference TRBV5-1 and TRBJ1-2): KAGVTQTPRYLIKTRGQQVTLSCSPISGHRSVSWYQQTPGQGLQFLFEYFSETQRNKGNFPGRFSGRQFSNSRSEMNVSTLELGDSALYLCASSFGTQDGYTFGSGTRLTVV.

In DNA, the CDR3 is TGTGCCAGCATGTTCTCCGGGACAGGGGTCGACGAGCAGTACTTC. Translation gives CASMFSGTGVDEQYF. The chain has TRBV6-1 and TRBJ2-7, with 10 bases that match TRBD1. This CDR3 has 15 amino acids. The V gene end was trimmed by 7 bases and the J gene end by 5 bases; junction bases not matched to a gene: 11. Germline CDR1 and CDR2: MNHNS and SASEGT.

V usage is TRBV18 and J usage is TRBJ2-7, with a tentative D call TRBD2 (6 bases). This CDR3 spans 13 amino acids. The V gene's germline CDR1 is KGHSH and CDR2 LQKENI. Between the trimmed V and J ends, which lost 6 bases and 7 bases, there was a span of 16 bases. CDR3 nucleotides: TGTGCCAGCTCCCCCACGGAGGGGAAGGAGCAGTACTTC. Translation: CASSPTEGKEQYF.

As regards this clone: At one end the junction does not follow the germline gene, possibly because of a read error. The chain has TRBV6-1 and TRBJ2-1, with D tentatively TRBD2 (5 bases). Germline CDR1 is MNHNS and CDR2 is SASEGT. The CDR3 is made up of 14 amino acids. The CDR3 region has the DNA TGTGCCAGCAGGGACCTCCTGAGCGGTATGGCCCCGATCTTC. Translating it yields CASRDLLSGMAPIF.

V and J are TRBV30 and TRBJ1-2; D uncertain. This CDR3 is built from 14 residues. CDR1 is GTSNPN, CDR2 SVGIG, per germline (reference sequence). The V end was cut by 0 bases, the J end by 3 bases, with 11 bases between. CDR3 in amino acids: CAWSVHWGDYGYTF. CDR3 DNA sequence: TGTGCCTGGAGTGTTCACTGGGGAGACTATGGCTACACCTTC.

The chain combines TRBV7-9 with TRBJ2-5; D not certain. Germline CDR1 is SEHNR and CDR2 is FQNEAQ (reference sequence). The V end lost 5 bases, the J end lost 5 bases, and 15 bases lay between the germline ends. The CDR3 spans 14 residues. In nucleotides, the CDR3 is TGTGCCAGCAGCCCCGCCTCGCGGCGGGAGACCCAGTACTTC. It specifies CASSPASRRETQYF.

The CDR3 reads CASSLGPKQSYGYTF. The CDR3 DNA follows: TGTGCCAGCAGCTTAGGTCCGAAGCAATCCTATGGCTACACCTTC. The chain combines TRBV11-2 with TRBJ1-2; D ambiguous. Between the trimmed V and J ends, which lost 1 base and 4 bases, there was a span of 13 bases. The CDR3 loop spans 15 amino acids. Germline V gene lookup returns CDR1 SGHAT and CDR2 FQNNGV.